The rows below give T cell receptor beta chains drawn from one sample of a study of a mutant IDH1 vaccine in newly diagnosed glioma. The method was immunoSEQ multiplex PCR; TCRdb's version includes in-frame clones alone and lacks a portion of them. The table has 35,000 to 40,000 clones, around 82% seen once. Sequenced here: PBMCs, sampled from a glioma patient treated with radiotherapy, temozolomide or both. These receptors were taken from a man in his forties with glioma. Some clones in this sample may be carry-over from other donors' samples. The CDR3 runs from the conserved cysteine through the conserved F or W. The D gene is left open where the match is weak. A clone size is listed for some rows: how often the clone was seen (once, few, many), or a class if it is expanded.

CDR3nt: TGCGCCAGCAGCCAGCAGGGCATGGCAGATACGCAGTATTTT; CDR3aa: CASSQQGMADTQYF; abundance: -; j_gene: TRBJ2-3; d_gene: -; v_gene: TRBV4-3
CDR3nt: TGTGCCAGCAGCCTTCGGGGGGCGGACACCATATATTTT; CDR3aa: CASSLRGADTIYF; abundance: -; j_gene: TRBJ1-3; d_gene: -; v_gene: TRBV14
CDR3nt: TGTGCCACCAGCGGGGTAAGGGTTGATGAAAAACTGTTTTTT; CDR3aa: CATSGVRVDEKLFF; abundance: -; j_gene: TRBJ1-4; d_gene: -; v_gene: TRBV15
CDR3nt: TGTGCCAGCAGCGCCCGACTAGGGCAGACCCAGTACTTC; CDR3aa: CASSARLGQTQYF; abundance: -; j_gene: TRBJ2-5; d_gene: -; v_gene: TRBV13
CDR3nt: TGTGCCAGTAGTATAAGCCACTCTGGGGCCAACGTCCTGACTTTC; CDR3aa: CASSISHSGANVLTF; abundance: -; j_gene: TRBJ2-6; d_gene: -; v_gene: TRBV19
CDR3nt: TGTGCCAGCAGTCCCAGGACAGGGTATGGCTACACCTTC; CDR3aa: CASSPRTGYGYTF; abundance: few; j_gene: TRBJ1-2; d_gene: TRBD1; v_gene: TRBV27
CDR3nt: TGTGCCAGCAGCTTGGTCCTCTACGAGCAGTACTTC; CDR3aa: CASSLVLYEQYF; abundance: once; j_gene: TRBJ2-7; d_gene: -; v_gene: TRBV13
CDR3nt: TGTGCCAGCAGCCCCTGGACAGGGATGGCATCTAATGAAAAACTGTTTTTT; CDR3aa: CASSPWTGMASNEKLFF; abundance: -; j_gene: TRBJ1-4; d_gene: TRBD1; v_gene: TRBV7-2
CDR3nt: TGCGCCAGCAGCTTGGTCGGGACAGGGACTTATGGCTACACCTTC; CDR3aa: CASSLVGTGTYGYTF; abundance: few; j_gene: TRBJ1-2; d_gene: TRBD1; v_gene: TRBV5-1
CDR3nt: TGCGCCAGCAGCTACCCTGGGTCCTACGAGCAGTACTTC; CDR3aa: CASSYPGSYEQYF; abundance: -; j_gene: TRBJ2-7; d_gene: -; v_gene: TRBV5-1
CDR3nt: TGTGCCTGGAGTGTCGTCCGCTTACAGGGGAGCTCTGGAAACACCATATATTTT; CDR3aa: CAWSVVRLQGSSGNTIYF; abundance: -; j_gene: TRBJ1-3; d_gene: TRBD1; v_gene: TRBV30
CDR3nt: TGTGCCAGCAGCTTAACCCCTTCCACGAACACTGAAGCTTTCTTT; CDR3aa: CASSLTPSTNTEAFF; abundance: -; j_gene: TRBJ1-1; d_gene: -; v_gene: TRBV7-8
CDR3nt: TGTGCCTGGAGAGGGGTCGGCGATGAAAAACTGTTTTTT; CDR3aa: CAWRGVGDEKLFF; abundance: -; j_gene: TRBJ1-4; d_gene: -; v_gene: TRBV30
CDR3nt: TGTGCCGGAGCCCCGGGACTAGTCGCAGATACGCAGTATTTT; CDR3aa: CAGAPGLVADTQYF; abundance: few; j_gene: TRBJ2-3; d_gene: TRBD2; v_gene: TRBV30
CDR3nt: TGTGCCAGCAGTTCGGCGAGGGACGTGCAGACCCAGTACTTC; CDR3aa: CASSSARDVQTQYF; abundance: -; j_gene: TRBJ2-5; d_gene: -; v_gene: TRBV6-6
CDR3nt: TGCGCCAGCAGCCAAGTAGGGGCCGTCCACGAGCAGTACTTC; CDR3aa: CASSQVGAVHEQYF; abundance: -; j_gene: TRBJ2-7; d_gene: -; v_gene: TRBV4-1